The 12 T cell receptor beta chains reported below all come from one sample, sequenced in a study of OX40 agonist ivuxolimab in advanced cancers. This table comes from immunoSEQ multiplex PCR, and its TCRdb copy is limited to in-frame clones, with some not included. The repertoire includes roughly 34,000 clones, 89% of them detected once, and approximately 40% sits in the top ten. The starting material was CD4+ or CD8+ T cells sorted from blood, obtained in a trial of the OX40 agonist ivuxolimab. The receptors originated from an adult with an advanced solid tumor such as melanoma, head and neck, liver or kidney cancer.

The chain has TRBV6-5 and TRBJ1-2, with 8 bases that match TRBD1. Germline V lookup: CDR1 MNHEY, CDR2 SVGAGI. V lost 6 bases to trimming and J lost 0 bases; unmatched junction nucleotides: 6. This CDR3 is built from 15 residues. Here the CDR3 reads CASRKDRAANYGYTF. CDR3 coding DNA: TGTGCCAGCAGGAAGGACAGGGCCGCTAACTATGGCTACACCTTC.

Within the sample, this clone is hyperexpanded. The V call is TRBV28, the J call TRBJ2-3; 9 nucleotides line up with TRBD2. The CDR3 covers 15 residues. Germline loops: CDR1 MDHEN, CDR2 SYDVKM. Germline trimming cut 7 bases from V and 6 bases from J; bases unmatched to any gene: 11. CDR3 sequence reads: CASKRPSGKLDTQYF. CDR3 coding DNA: TGTGCCAGCAAAAGGCCTAGCGGGAAATTGGATACGCAGTATTTT.

The chain recombines TRBV7-8 with TRBJ2-7, with D possibly TRBD2 on 7 matching bases. CDR3 size: 16 residues. The ends were cut back, 5 bases at V and 0 bases at J, with 17 bases in the middle. CDR1 and CDR2 from the germline V gene are SGHVS and FQNEAQ. The CDR3 DNA reads TGTGCCAGCAGCCCCTGGGGGGGGACAAGCTCCTACGAGCAGTACTTC. Its translation: CASSPWGGTSSYEQYF.

The chain combines TRBV5-6 with TRBJ2-1, with 15 bases lining up with TRBD2. Germline V gene sequence: CDR1 SGHDT, CDR2 YYEEEE. CDR3 size: 13 residues. The V gene end was trimmed by 4 bases and the J gene end by 15 bases; junction bases not matched to a gene: 5. The CDR3 protein is CASSPGLAGGGFF. The CDR3 DNA follows: TGTGCCAGCAGCCCGGGACTAGCGGGAGGCGGGTTCTTC.

The chain joins TRBV28 to TRBJ2-1, with 11 bases lining up with TRBD2. This CDR3 spans 16 amino acids. The V and J ends lost 4 bases and 9 bases, in that order; junction bases with no gene match: 11. Germline CDR1 MDHEN, CDR2 SYDVKM. In DNA form, the CDR3 reads TGTGCCAGCAGTTCTTTGTTAGCGGGAGGGCCGGTTGAGCAGTTCTTC. It encodes CASSSLLAGGPVEQFF.

The V gene is TRBV4-1, the J gene TRBJ2-1, with 7 bases aligning to TRBD2. CDR3 length: 14 amino acids. The junction had 3 bases not matched to a gene; V was cut back by 0 bases and J by 7 bases. Germline CDR1 and CDR2: MGHRA and YSYEKL. The CDR3 loop reads CASSQDYGGNEQFF. DNA for the CDR3: TGCGCCAGCAGCCAAGATTACGGGGGGAATGAGCAGTTCTTC.

This chain connects TRBV19 to TRBJ1-2; possibly TRBD1 for D (6 bases). The CDR3 totals 14 residues. CDR1 is LNHDA and CDR2 is SQIVND in the germline V gene (reference sequence). The V end was cut by 3 bases, the J end by 4 bases, with 12 bases between. The DNA of the CDR3 is TGTGCCAGTAGTATTGCAGGGGCCGGCTATGGCTACACCTTC. Protein product: CASSIAGAGYGYTF.

The V gene is TRBV30, the J gene TRBJ1-1; D not certain. CDR1 is GTSNPN and CDR2 is SVGIG in the germline V gene (reference sequence). The CDR3 spans 12 residues. Between the trimmed V and J ends, which lost 8 bases and 6 bases, there was a span of 16 bases. CDR3 DNA: TGTGCCACCACCCTGGGAATCGCTGAAGCTTTCTTT. This encodes CATTLGIAEAFF.

The rearrangement joins TRBV11-2 to TRBJ1-1; D call uncertain. V was pared by 0 bases and J by 0 bases, with 11 bases between. CDR1 is SGHAT and CDR2 is FQNNGV in the germline V gene. CDR3 length equals 16 residues. The CDR3 loop is CASSLEAADMNTEAFF. The CDR3 bases are TGTGCCAGCAGCTTAGAGGCGGCAGACATGAACACTGAAGCTTTCTTT.

The gene calls are TRBV7-2 and TRBJ1-5; 7 bases are a match to TRBD1. V lost 2 bases, J lost 0 bases, and 7 bases stayed unmatched. Germline values: CDR1 SGHTA, CDR2 FQGNSA. The CDR3 consists of 17 residues. CDR3 sequence (DNA): TGTGCCAGCAGCTTATTCGGGACAGACTATAGCAATCAGCCCCAGCATTTT. Protein product: CASSLFGTDYSNQPQHF.

The chain links TRBV19 to TRBJ2-3; D is uncertain. Deletions cut 5 bases from V and 2 bases from J, with 11 bases between. The CDR3 covers 14 residues. Germline V gene sequence: CDR1 LNHDA, CDR2 SQIVND (reference sequence). The CDR3 DNA reads as TGTGCCAGTAGTCTGGTCAGCACCACAGATACGCAGTATTTT. It encodes CASSLVSTTDTQYF.

This sequence joins TRBV23-1 and TRBJ2-3; tentative D call: TRBD2 (5 bases). TRBV23-1 falls under the ORF class, with uncertain function. The CDR3 length is 14 residues. V gave up 9 bases and J gave up 6 bases, with 19 bases separating them. CDR3 in DNA: TGCGCCAGTTGTATAGATGGGGAGAAGGATACGCAGTATTTT. This encodes CASCIDGEKDTQYF.